These T cell receptor beta chains were read from a single sample in a study of cytomegalovirus exposure and HLA in healthy donors. Sequenced by immunoSEQ multiplex PCR; TCRdb stores in-frame clones only, minus some. The data show 150,000 to 200,000 clones, more than 60% seen once. The sequenced sample consisted of PBMCs. The origin of the receptors is a young man in good health and CMV-seropositive. CDR3s include the opening cysteine and the closing phenylalanine or tryptophan. A D gene is named only where the DNA matches it firmly. Only part of the rows carry a size: once, few, many, or a class if the clone is expanded.

D gene	V gene	J gene	clone size	CDR3 length	CDR3 DNA	CDR3 protein
-	TRBV15	TRBJ1-6	-	14	TGTGCCACCAGCAGAGTGTCTCCGTATTCACCCCTCCACTTT	CATSRVSPYSPLHF
TRBD1	TRBV14	TRBJ2-1	-	19	TGTGCCAGCAGCCAAGGGGGCGGGACAGGCGTGGGGGGCTACAATGAGCAGTTCTTC	CASSQGGGTGVGGYNEQFF
-	TRBV30	TRBJ2-1	few	13	TGTGCCTGGAGTAAGAGTCTGCTTGGTGAGCAGTTCTTC	CAWSKSLLGEQFF
TRBD2	TRBV4-1	TRBJ2-7	-	12	TGCGCCAGCAGCCAAACTAGCGGCGAGCAGTACTTC	CASSQTSGEQYF
TRBD2	TRBV27	TRBJ2-1	-	16	TGTGCCAGCAGTACACGGACTAGCGGGTTATACAATGAGCAGTTCTTC	CASSTRTSGLYNEQFF
TRBD2	TRBV7-9	TRBJ2-1	-	16	TGTGCCAGCAGTTACCCTGAGTTAGCGGGAGATAATGAGCAGTTCTTC	CASSYPELAGDNEQFF
-	TRBV7-6	TRBJ2-1	once	16	TGTGCCAGCAGCTCCACAACTAGCTCCCTTGTTAATGAGCAGTTCTTC	CASSSTTSSLVNEQFF
TRBD1	TRBV10-3	TRBJ1-6	-	12	TGTGCCACTGGACAGGGGAGGTCACCCCTCCACTTT	CATGQGRSPLHF
TRBD2	TRBV10-1	TRBJ2-7	-	13	TGCGCCAGCAGTGAAACTAGCGGATACGAGCAGTACTTC	CASSETSGYEQYF
TRBD2	TRBV2	TRBJ2-7	-	13	TGTGCCAGCGGTTCGGCGGGAGGATACGAGCAGTACTTC	CASGSAGGYEQYF
-	TRBV27	TRBJ2-1	-	12	TGTGCCAGCAGCCACAGGGACAATGAGCAGTTCTTC	CASSHRDNEQFF
TRBD2	TRBV5-1	TRBJ2-7	-	16	TGCGCCAGCAGCTTGGGCGGGACTAGCGGGAGCTACGAGCAGTACTTC	CASSLGGTSGSYEQYF
-	TRBV5-5	TRBJ2-7	-	15	TGTGCCAGCAGCTTGTTTTCCTGGGAGGTGGGCGAGCAGTACTTC	CASSLFSWEVGEQYF
-	TRBV5-4	TRBJ2-5	-	14	TGTGCCAGCAGCTTGGACAGGACCCAAGAGACCCAGTACTTC	CASSLDRTQETQYF
-	TRBV11-2	TRBJ2-7	-	15	TGTGCCAGCAGCTTAGGGGCCCAGGTCTCCTACGAGCAGTACTTC	CASSLGAQVSYEQYF
-	TRBV6-5	TRBJ2-2	-	15	TGTGCCAGCAGTTACCTCGGACTCAACACCGGGGAGCTGTTTTTT	CASSYLGLNTGELFF
-	TRBV4-2	TRBJ2-3	-	16	TGTGCCAGCAGCCAAGAAGCTAGCTTTAGCACAGATACGCAGTATTTT	CASSQEASFSTDTQYF
TRBD2	TRBV18	TRBJ2-2	-	16	TGTGCCAGCTCACAGACTAGCGGGAGTAACACCGGGGAGCTGTTTTTT	CASSQTSGSNTGELFF
TRBD1	TRBV4-1	TRBJ2-6	-	20	TGCGCCAGCAGCCAATCTTCCGGACAGGGGGCCCTCTCTGGGGCCAACGTCCTGACTTTC	CASSQSSGQGALSGANVLTF
-	TRBV7-2	TRBJ1-1	-	14	TGTGCCAGCAGCTTACTTCCGAGGGGGACTGAAGCTTTCTTT	CASSLLPRGTEAFF
TRBD2	TRBV5-1	TRBJ2-7	-	16	TGCGCCAGCAGCTTGGTTGGTAGCGGGAGTTTCTACGAGCAGTACTTC	CASSLVGSGSFYEQYF
TRBD2	TRBV27	TRBJ2-3	-	16	TGTGCCAGCAGTGGCATTGCTAGCGGGTCGACAGATACGCAGTATTTT	CASSGIASGSTDTQYF
-	TRBV2	TRBJ1-1	-	13	TGTGCCAGCAGTGAAGGCAGGTCGAGCGAAGCTTTCTTT	CASSEGRSSEAFF
-	TRBV5-1	TRBJ1-1	-	14	TGCGCCAGCAGCTTCAACAGGGTGTACACTGAAGCTTTCTTT	CASSFNRVYTEAFF
-	TRBV20-1	TRBJ1-1	-	11	TGCAGTGCTCCGGGTCGGACTGAAGCTTTCTTT	CSAPGRTEAFF
-	TRBV29-1	TRBJ2-7	-	14	TGCAGCGTTGGCAGGGAGGTTGATTCCTACGAGCAGTACTTC	CSVGREVDSYEQYF
-	TRBV2	TRBJ2-3	-	14	TGTGCCAGCAGTGTGACTAGAGCCACAGATACGCAGTATTTT	CASSVTRATDTQYF
-	TRBV9	TRBJ2-2	once	13	TGTGCCAGCAGCGTACAGGACACCGGGGAGCTGTTTTTT	CASSVQDTGELFF
TRBD1	TRBV4-1	TRBJ2-1	few	17	TGCGCCAGCAGCCAAGGGGTAGACAGGGGGCCGTACAATGAGCAGTTCTTC	CASSQGVDRGPYNEQFF
-	TRBV4-2	TRBJ2-2	-	14	TGTGCCAGCAGCCAGTCCACTCGCACCGGGGAGCTGTTTTTT	CASSQSTRTGELFF
TRBD1	TRBV28	TRBJ2-1	-	17	TGTGCCAGCAGTTCCCGACCCGGGACAGTTCGGTACAATGAGCAGTTCTTC	CASSSRPGTVRYNEQFF
-	TRBV10-3	TRBJ1-5	-	12	TGTGCCATCAGTGAGTCGGGGGCATCCCCAGTATTT	CAISESGASPVF
TRBD2	TRBV30	TRBJ2-1	-	17	TGTGCCTGGAGTCCGTTCGCAAATAGCGGGTCTGACAATGAGCAGTTCTTC	CAWSPFANSGSDNEQFF
-	TRBV5-8	TRBJ2-3	-	14	TGTGCCAGCAGCTTTAGGACGGGGTCAGATACGCAGTATTTT	CASSFRTGSDTQYF
-	TRBV5-1	TRBJ2-7	-	15	TGCGCCAGCAGCTCCCTTCCTATAAAATCCGCCGAGCAGTACTTC	CASSSLPIKSAEQYF